A few counts support the clone carrying this T cell receptor beta chain. The data derive from a study of blood T cell repertoires in COVID-19. Study in general: COVID-19 samples, acute and convalescent, were from the United States, Italy and Spain. Nucleic acid was either cDNA or gDNA, and it came from T cells, B-cell-depleted T cells, or PBMCs.

In the original processing: Amplification from reference gene primers served as the basis for estimated nucleated cell counts. Produced via immunoSEQ multiplex PCR; TCRdb's table is partial and in-frame only. V, J and clone size are taken as reported in that table, and D and trimming were inferred from the DNA itself. The sample has fewer than 150,000 clones, around four fifths seen once. Germline V CDR1 and CDR2: SGHKS, YYEKEE (reference sequence). This CDR3 is built from 19 residues. V lost 0 bases to trimming and J lost 4 bases; unmatched junction nucleotides: 11. The sample taken for sequencing was peripheral blood. The TCR was taken from a human donor in a cohort sampled during active COVID-19. This chain joins TRBV5-5 and TRBJ2-5; 14 bases map to TRBD2. CDR3 in DNA: TGTGCCAGCAGCTTGGGTGGACTAGCGGGGGGCATTGGACTAGAGACCCAGTACTTC. It translates to CASSLGGLAGGIGLETQYF.